The entry below gives a single TCR beta chain sequence along with its context. The specificity of this receptor is unknown. Per-base qualities were not stored, and no clone one base away is much larger. Genomic DNA was isolated using the Qiagen DNeasy kit from unsorted PBMCs as well as from negatively selected CD4+ and CD8+ fractions. TCR beta CDR3 regions were amplified by immunoSEQ multiplex PCR using primers annealing to V and J segments. Amplification bias was minimized using a synthetic immune receptor repertoire, and residual bias was removed computationally after sequencing. The paper's data handling went like this. Custom Python scripts were used to quantify repertoire diversity as the Shannon entropy index. Unsorted, CD4+ and CD8+ repertoires were analyzed separately, except in combined analyses where CD4+ and CD8+ sequences were merged in silico. A clone was considered expanded if an increase in frequency of at least 2-fold after treatment relative to C1D1 was found, and a pseudocount of 0.5 was applied to clones undetected at baseline. Clones with 0 or 1 copy at C1D1 were classified as singleton clones, and clones with 2 or more copies were classified as non-singleton clones. Clones expanded in unsorted samples were labelled as CD4+, CD8+ or unknown by matching protein sequences in sorted samples from the same patient. Diversity changes from C1D1 to C4D1 were tested in paired samples using Wilcoxon tests. Drawn from immuneACCESS, this table holds only the in-frame rearrangements with V and J called that TCRdb kept. Clones are partly lost; checked studies trace under half to an unresolved V gene and leave the rest unexplained. That table gives V, J and clone size, and the DNA gave D and trimming. Counted in this sample were 30,000 or so clones; almost 85% of them appeared once. The top ten hold roughly 20% of the sample.

The germline V gene sets CDR1 to SGHTA and CDR2 to FQGTGA. The CDR3 goes from the cysteine to the phenylalanine over 15 residues. Solely the CDR3 DNA is kept, with 45 bases framed from the first base. From V the trimming removes 4 bases and from J it removes 6 bases, while the gene matches leave 11 bases of the junction unaccounted for. The time point label of this sample denotes: cycle 4 day 1 (C4D1), after 6 weeks of nivolumab. Every trial patient had relapsed following autologous stem cell transplantation, and prior brentuximab vedotin exposure was what differed among cohorts A, B and C. The trial cohort included 45 to 65 patients with relapsed/refractory classical Hodgkin lymphoma, and each patient had a best overall response of complete response, partial response or progressive disease. In the multi-cohort phase II CheckMate 205 trial, trial patients received single-agent nivolumab. An independent review committee assessed best overall response by applying the 2007 International Working Group response criteria. Trial PBMCs were collected just before the start of nivolumab (C1D1) and during therapy at cycle 2 day 1 and cycle 4 day 1. After peripheral blood was drawn into 8 mL Vacutainer Cell Preparation Tubes, PBMCs were isolated by centrifugation and then cryopreserved.

This specimen belongs to a study of PD-1 blockade in classical Hodgkin lymphoma (TCRdb year 2020). Study-wide context: Nivolumab dosing was 3 mg/kg intravenously every 2 weeks, continuing until either disease progression or unacceptable toxicity. The study used TCR beta sequencing and CyTOF to define a peripheral blood immune signature of response to PD-1 blockade in classical Hodgkin lymphoma. What the study reported, not specific to this receptor: Patients starting nivolumab less than 1 year after ASCT had lower diversity and were excluded from later analyses to avoid confounding by immune reconstitution. Among trial patients, those achieving complete response had baseline diversity similar to that of newly diagnosed patients, while diversity was significantly lower in partial responders and progressors. A significant rise by C4D1 was seen in CD4+ but not CD8+ TCR diversity (p=0.0027 vs p=0.16), with the rise being most apparent in complete responders (p=0.02). Only a single clinical trial cohort was studied, and what caused the repertoire differences, possibly disease activity or prior therapy, remained undefined. Baseline TCR diversity was reported to be lower in newly diagnosed patients than in healthy donors, and even lower in relapsed/refractory patients.

The V and J segments used are TRBV7-3 and TRBJ2-7, and TRBD1 aligns with 8 junction nucleotides. The receptor's source is a human donor with classical Hodgkin lymphoma. The specimen comprised peripheral blood mononuclear cells (PBMCs), sampled before the fourth cycle of nivolumab. The CDR3 in this case is CASSSSGGGSLEQYF. The base sequence is TGTGCCAGCAGCTCTTCAGGGGGCGGTTCCCTCGAGCAGTACTTC.